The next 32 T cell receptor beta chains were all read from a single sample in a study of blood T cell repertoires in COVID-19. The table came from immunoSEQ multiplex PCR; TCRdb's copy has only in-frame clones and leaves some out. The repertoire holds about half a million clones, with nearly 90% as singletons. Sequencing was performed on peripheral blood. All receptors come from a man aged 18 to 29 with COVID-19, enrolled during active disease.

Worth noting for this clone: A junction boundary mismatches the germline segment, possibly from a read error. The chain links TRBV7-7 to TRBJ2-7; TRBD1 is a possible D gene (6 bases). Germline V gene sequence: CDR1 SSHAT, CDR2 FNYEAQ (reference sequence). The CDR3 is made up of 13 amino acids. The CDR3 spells CASSLDQGHEQYF. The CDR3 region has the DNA TGTGCTAGCAGCTTAGACCAGGGGCACGAGCAGTACTTC. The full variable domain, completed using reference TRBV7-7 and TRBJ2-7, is GAGVSQSPRYKVTKRGQDVTLRCDPISSHATLYWYQQALGQGPEFLTYFNYEAQPDKSGLPSDRFSAERPEGSISTLTIQRTEQRDSAMYRCASSLDQGHEQYFGPGTRLTVT.

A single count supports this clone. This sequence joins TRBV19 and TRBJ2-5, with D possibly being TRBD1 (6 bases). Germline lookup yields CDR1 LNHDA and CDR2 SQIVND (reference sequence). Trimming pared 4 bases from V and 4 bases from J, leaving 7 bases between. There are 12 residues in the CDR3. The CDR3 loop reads CASSTGVETQYF. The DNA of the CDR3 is TGTGCCAGTAGTACAGGGGTAGAGACCCAGTACTTC.

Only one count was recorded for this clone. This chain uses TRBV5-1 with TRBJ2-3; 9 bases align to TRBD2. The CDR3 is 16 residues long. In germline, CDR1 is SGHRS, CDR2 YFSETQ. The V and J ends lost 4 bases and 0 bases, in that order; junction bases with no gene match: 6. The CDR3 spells CASSETSGPSTDTQYF. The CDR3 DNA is TGCGCCAGCAGCGAGACTAGCGGCCCTAGCACAGATACGCAGTATTTT.

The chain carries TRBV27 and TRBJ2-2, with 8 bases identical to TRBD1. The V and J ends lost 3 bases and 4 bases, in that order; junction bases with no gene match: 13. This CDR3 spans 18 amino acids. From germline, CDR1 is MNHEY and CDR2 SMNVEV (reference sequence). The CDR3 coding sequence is TGTGCCAGCAGTTTCCGCTATATGACAGGGGTGAGCACCGGGGAGCTGTTTTTT. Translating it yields CASSFRYMTGVSTGELFF.

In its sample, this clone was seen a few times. This chain's CDR3 is CASSQDRGVGTIYF. CDR3 in DNA: TGCGCCAGCAGCCAAGATCGGGGAGTAGGCACCATATATTTT. J is TRBJ1-3 and V is TRBV4-1; no definite D call. V dropped 0 bases and J dropped 9 bases, with 12 bases sitting between them. CDR3 size: 14 residues. CDR1 is MGHRA, CDR2 YSYEKL, per germline.

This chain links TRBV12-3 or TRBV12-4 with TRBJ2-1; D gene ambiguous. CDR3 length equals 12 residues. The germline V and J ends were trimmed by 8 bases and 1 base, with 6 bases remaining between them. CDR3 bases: TGTGCCAGCTGCCGGTCCTACAATGAGCAGTTCTTC. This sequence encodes CASCRSYNEQFF.

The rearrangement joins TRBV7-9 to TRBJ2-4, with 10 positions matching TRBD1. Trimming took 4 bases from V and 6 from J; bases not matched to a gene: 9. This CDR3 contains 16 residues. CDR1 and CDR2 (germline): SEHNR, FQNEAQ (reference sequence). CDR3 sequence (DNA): TGTGCCAGCAGCTCCCAACCGGGACAGGGGTTAAACATTCAGTACTTC. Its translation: CASSSQPGQGLNIQYF.

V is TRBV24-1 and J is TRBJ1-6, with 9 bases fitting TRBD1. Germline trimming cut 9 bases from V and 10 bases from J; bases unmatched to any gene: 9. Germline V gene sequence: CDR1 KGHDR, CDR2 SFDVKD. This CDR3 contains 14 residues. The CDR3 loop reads CATGPGQGGSPLHF. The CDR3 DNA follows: TGTGCCACCGGCCCGGGACAGGGAGGATCACCCCTCCACTTT.

The CDR3 region has the DNA TGCGCCAGCGCCAGGACACATGATCAGCCCCAGCATTTT. It is translated as CASARTHDQPQHF. This chain uses TRBV4-1 with TRBJ1-5; tentatively, D is TRBD1 (5 bases). Between the trimmed V and J ends, which lost 8 bases and 5 bases, there was a span of 13 bases. The CDR3 length is 13 residues. Germline V gene data show CDR1 as MGHRA and CDR2 as YSYEKL.

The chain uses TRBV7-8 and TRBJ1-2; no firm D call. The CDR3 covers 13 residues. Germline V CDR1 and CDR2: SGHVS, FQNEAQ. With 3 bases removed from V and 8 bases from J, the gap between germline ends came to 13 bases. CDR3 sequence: CASSLSGMGGYTF. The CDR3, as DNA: TGTGCCAGCAGCTTGTCGGGAATGGGGGGCTACACCTTC.

CDR3 protein: CASSPAGGSYEQYF. CDR3 DNA sequence: TGTGCCAGCAGCCCTGCCGGGGGGTCCTACGAGCAGTACTTC. The rearrangement uses TRBV7-9 and TRBJ2-7, with TRBD2 identical over 7 bases. The CDR3 covers 14 residues. Germline assignment: CDR1 SEHNR and CDR2 FQNEAQ (reference sequence). The trim removed 5 bases at V and 1 base at J, leaving 5 bases unmatched.

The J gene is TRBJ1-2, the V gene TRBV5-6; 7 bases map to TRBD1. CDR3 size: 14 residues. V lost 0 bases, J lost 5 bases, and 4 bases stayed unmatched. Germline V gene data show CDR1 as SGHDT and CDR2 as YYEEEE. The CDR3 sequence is CASSLGQGRYGYTF. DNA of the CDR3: TGTGCCAGCAGCTTGGGACAGGGTCGGTATGGCTACACCTTC.

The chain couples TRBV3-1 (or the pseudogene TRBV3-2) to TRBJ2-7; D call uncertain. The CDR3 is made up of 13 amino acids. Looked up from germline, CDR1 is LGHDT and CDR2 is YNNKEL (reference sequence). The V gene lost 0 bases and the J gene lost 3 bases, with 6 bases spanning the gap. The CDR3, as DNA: TGTGCCAGCAGCCAAGACCGCAGCTACGAGCAGTACTTC. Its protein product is CASSQDRSYEQYF.

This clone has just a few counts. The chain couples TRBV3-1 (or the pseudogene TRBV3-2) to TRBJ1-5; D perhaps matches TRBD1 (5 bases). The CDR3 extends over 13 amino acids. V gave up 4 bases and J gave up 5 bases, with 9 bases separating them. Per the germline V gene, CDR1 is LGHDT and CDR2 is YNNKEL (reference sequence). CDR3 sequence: CASSREGHQPQHF. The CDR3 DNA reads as TGTGCCAGCAGCCGGGAGGGACATCAGCCCCAGCATTTT.

CDR3 coding DNA: TGTGCTAGTGGCCTGGGACAGTCCACAGATACGCAGTATTTT. Protein product: CASGLGQSTDTQYF. The chain has TRBV12-5 and TRBJ2-3; 7 bases are a match to TRBD1. The trim removed 6 bases at V and 2 bases at J, leaving 5 bases unmatched. CDR3 size: 14 residues. Germline CDR1 LGHNT, CDR2 FRNRAP.

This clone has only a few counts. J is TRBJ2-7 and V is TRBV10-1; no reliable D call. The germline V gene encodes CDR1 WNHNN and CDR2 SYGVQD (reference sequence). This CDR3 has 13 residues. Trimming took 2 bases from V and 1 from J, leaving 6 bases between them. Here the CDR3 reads CASSEPDSYEQYF. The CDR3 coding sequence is TGCGCCAGCAGTGAGCCAGATTCCTACGAGCAGTACTTC.

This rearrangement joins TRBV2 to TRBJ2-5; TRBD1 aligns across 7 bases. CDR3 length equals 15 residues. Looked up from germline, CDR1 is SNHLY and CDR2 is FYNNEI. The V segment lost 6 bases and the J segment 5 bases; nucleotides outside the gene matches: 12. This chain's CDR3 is CASRPNRGIWETQYF. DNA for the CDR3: TGTGCCAGCAGGCCTAACAGGGGTATTTGGGAGACCCAGTACTTC. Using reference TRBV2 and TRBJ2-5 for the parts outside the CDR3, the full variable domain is EPEVTQTPSHQVTQMGQEVILRCVPISNHLYFYWYRQILGQKVEFLVSFYNNEISEKSEIFDDQFSVERPDGSNFTLKIRSTKLEDSAMYFCASRPNRGIWETQYFGPGTRLLVL.

The CDR3 bases are TGTGCCAGCAGTTTGGCACGGCGGGAGACCCAGTACTTC. Translated: CASSLARRETQYF. The genes are TRBV12-3 or TRBV12-4 and TRBJ2-5; D remains ambiguous. V lost 3 bases, J lost 5 bases, and 10 bases lay in between. The CDR3 is 13 residues long.

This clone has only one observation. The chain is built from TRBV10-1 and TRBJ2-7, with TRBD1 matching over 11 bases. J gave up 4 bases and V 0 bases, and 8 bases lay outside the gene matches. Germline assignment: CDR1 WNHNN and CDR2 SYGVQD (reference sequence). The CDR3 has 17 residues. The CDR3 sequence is CASSESRRTGGSYEQYF. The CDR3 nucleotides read TGCGCCAGCAGTGAGTCGCGGCGGACAGGGGGCAGTTACGAGCAGTACTTC.

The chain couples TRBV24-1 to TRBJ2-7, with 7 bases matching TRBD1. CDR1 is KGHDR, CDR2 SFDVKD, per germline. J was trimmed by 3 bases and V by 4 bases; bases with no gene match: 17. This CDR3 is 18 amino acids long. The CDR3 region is CATSENKGQVRLLYEQYF. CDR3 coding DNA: TGTGCCACCAGTGAGAACAAAGGACAGGTAAGGCTACTCTACGAGCAGTACTTC.

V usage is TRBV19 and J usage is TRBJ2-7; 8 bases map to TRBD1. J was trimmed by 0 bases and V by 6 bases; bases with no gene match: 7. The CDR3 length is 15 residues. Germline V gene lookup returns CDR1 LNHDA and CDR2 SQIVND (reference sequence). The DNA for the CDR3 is TGTGCCAGTAGCCCGACAGGGGCACTCTCCTACGAGCAGTACTTC. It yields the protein CASSPTGALSYEQYF.

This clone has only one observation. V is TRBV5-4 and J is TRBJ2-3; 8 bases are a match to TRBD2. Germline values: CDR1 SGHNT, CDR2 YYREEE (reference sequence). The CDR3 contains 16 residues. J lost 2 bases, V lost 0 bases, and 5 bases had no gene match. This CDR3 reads CASSLVGSGDTDTQYF. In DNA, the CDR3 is TGTGCCAGCAGCTTGGTCGGTAGCGGGGACACAGATACGCAGTATTTT.

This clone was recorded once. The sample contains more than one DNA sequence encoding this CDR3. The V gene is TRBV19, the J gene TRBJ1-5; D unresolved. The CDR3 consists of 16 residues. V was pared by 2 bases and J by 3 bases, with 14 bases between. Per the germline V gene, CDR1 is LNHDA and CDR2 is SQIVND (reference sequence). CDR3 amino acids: CASSISLGGSNQPQHF. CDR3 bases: TGTGCCAGTAGTATATCGTTGGGAGGGTCCAATCAGCCCCAGCATTTT. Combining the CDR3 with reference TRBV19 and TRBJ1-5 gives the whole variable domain DGGITQSPKYLFRKEGQNVTLSCEQNLNHDAMYWYRQDPGQGLRLIYYSQIVNDFQKGDIAEGYSVSREKKESFPLTVTSAQKNPTAFYLCASSISLGGSNQPQHFGDGTRLSIL.

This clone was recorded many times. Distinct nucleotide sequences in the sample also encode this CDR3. In DNA, the CDR3 is TGCGCCAGCAGCCAAGCCAGCGGGGTCTCCTACGAGCAGTACTTC. It specifies CASSQASGVSYEQYF. The J gene is TRBJ2-7, the V gene TRBV4-1; TRBD2 matches 7 bases. The length of the CDR3 is 15 residues. The germline CDR1 and CDR2 sequences are MGHRA and YSYEKL. V dropped 1 base and J dropped 0; count of bases not matched to a gene: 3.

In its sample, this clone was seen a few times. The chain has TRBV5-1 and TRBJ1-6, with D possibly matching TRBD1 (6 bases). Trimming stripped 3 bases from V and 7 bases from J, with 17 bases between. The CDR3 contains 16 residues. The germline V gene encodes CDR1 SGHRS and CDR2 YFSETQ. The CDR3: CASSYLYRERNSPLHF. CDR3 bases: TGCGCCAGCAGCTACCTCTACAGGGAGCGGAATTCACCCCTCCACTTT.

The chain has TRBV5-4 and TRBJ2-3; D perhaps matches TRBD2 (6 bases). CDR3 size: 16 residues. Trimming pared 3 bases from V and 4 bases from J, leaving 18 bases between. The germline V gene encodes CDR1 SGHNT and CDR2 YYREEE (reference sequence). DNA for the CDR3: TGTGCCAGCAGCTCCCCCTCCGGGACTTCGGCAGATACGCAGTATTTT. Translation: CASSSPSGTSADTQYF.

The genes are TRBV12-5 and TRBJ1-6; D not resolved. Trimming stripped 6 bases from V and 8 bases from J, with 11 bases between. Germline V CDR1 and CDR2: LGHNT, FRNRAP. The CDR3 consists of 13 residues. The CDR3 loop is CASGLEQYSPLHF. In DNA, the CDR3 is TGTGCTAGTGGCCTCGAACAGTATTCACCCCTCCACTTT.

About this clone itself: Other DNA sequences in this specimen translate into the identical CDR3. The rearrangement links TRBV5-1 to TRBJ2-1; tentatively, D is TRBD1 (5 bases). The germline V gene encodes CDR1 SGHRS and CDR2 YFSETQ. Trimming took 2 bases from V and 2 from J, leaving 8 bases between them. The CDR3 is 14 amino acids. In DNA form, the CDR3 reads TGCGCCAGCAGCTTAGGGGCAGCCTACAATGAGCAGTTCTTC. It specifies CASSLGAAYNEQFF.

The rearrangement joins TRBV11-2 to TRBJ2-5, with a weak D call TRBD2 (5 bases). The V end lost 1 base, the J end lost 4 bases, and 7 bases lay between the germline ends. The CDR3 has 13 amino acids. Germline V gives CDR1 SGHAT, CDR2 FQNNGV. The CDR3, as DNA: TGTGCCAGCAGCTTAGGCGGAGGAGAGACCCAGTACTTC. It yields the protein CASSLGGGETQYF.

The CDR3 nucleotides are TGTGCCAGCAGTCGAGACAGGGTCTTTACTAGCTCCTACAATGAGCAGTTCTTC. Residues: CASSRDRVFTSSYNEQFF. The chain couples TRBV6-6 to TRBJ2-1; 7 nucleotides match TRBD1. The CDR3 extends over 18 amino acids. The V gene end was trimmed by 5 bases and the J gene end by 0 bases; junction bases not matched to a gene: 13. In germline, CDR1 is MNHNY, CDR2 SVGAGI (reference sequence).

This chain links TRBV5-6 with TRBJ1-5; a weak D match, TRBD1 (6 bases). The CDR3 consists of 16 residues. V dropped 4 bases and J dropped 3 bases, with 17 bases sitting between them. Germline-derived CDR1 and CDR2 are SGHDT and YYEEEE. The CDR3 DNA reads TGTGCCAGCAGCCAGAGCCTCGGACAGACCAATCAGCCCCAGCATTTT. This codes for CASSQSLGQTNQPQHF.

The CDR3 coding sequence is TGCGCCAGCAGCTTGCTAGGGGAGGCCACTGAAGCTTTCTTT. This codes for CASSLLGEATEAFF. The chain is built from TRBV5-1 and TRBJ1-1; possibly TRBD1 for D (5 bases). V gave up 1 base and J gave up 4 bases, with 11 bases separating them. Germline V CDR1 and CDR2: SGHRS, YFSETQ. The CDR3 extends over 14 amino acids.